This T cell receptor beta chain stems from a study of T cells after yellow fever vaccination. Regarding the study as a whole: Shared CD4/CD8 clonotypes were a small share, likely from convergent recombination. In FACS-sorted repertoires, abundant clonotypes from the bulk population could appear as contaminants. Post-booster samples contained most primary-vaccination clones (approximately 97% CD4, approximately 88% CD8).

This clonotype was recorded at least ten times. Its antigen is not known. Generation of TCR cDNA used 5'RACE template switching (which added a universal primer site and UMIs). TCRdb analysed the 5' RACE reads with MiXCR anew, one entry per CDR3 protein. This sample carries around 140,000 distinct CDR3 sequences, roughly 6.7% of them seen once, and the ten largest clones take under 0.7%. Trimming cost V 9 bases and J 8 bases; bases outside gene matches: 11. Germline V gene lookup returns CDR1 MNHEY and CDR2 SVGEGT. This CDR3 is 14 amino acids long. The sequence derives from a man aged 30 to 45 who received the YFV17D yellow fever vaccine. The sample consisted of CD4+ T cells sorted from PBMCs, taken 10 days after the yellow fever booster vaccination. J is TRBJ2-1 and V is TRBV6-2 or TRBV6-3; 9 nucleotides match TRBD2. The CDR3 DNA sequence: TGTGCCAGTCGGTTCGGTAGCGGGAGCGATGAGCAGTTCTTC. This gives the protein CASRFGSGSDEQFF.